The 29 T cell receptor beta chains below were found in one sample sequenced in a study of beta chain features in type 1 diabetes. Whole-study results and caveats: The study found moderately but significantly shorter TCRB CDR3s in all four CD4+ subsets of Type 1 diabetes patients.

Expressed TCRB transcripts were sequenced because the entire RNA isolate underwent reverse transcription. Profiling relied on immunoSEQ multiplex PCR, and the TCRdb table lists in-frame clones only, not all of them. Of nearly 350,000 clones listed, approximately 10% are singletons. The antigens these receptors bind are not known. Input material: central memory CD4+ T cells from blood. The receptors here all came from a man aged 25-45 years with type 1 diabetes.

The V gene is TRBV5-6, the J gene TRBJ2-7; D not certain. CDR1 is SGHDT, CDR2 YYEEEE, per germline. V shed 2 bases and J shed 3 bases, with 9 bases lying between them. The CDR3 has 13 amino acids. The CDR3 DNA follows: TGTGCCAGCAGCTTACAACAGCTCTACGAGCAGTACTTC. Translated, it gives CASSLQQLYEQYF.

This clone was recorded a few times. The V gene is TRBV4-3, the J gene TRBJ2-6; D ambiguous. V was shortened by 4 bases and J by 0 bases, with 10 bases between the two germline ends. This CDR3 comprises 16 residues. Per the germline V gene, CDR1 is LGHNA and CDR2 is YSLEER. The CDR3 nucleotides read TGCGCCAGCAGCCCCGCAAGTAGCTCTGGGGCCAACGTCCTGACTTTC. This codes for CASSPASSSGANVLTF.

The chain has TRBV10-2 and TRBJ2-5, with 11 bases aligning to TRBD2. There are 15 residues in the CDR3. V dropped 5 bases and J dropped 1; count of bases not matched to a gene: 3. Germline CDR1 WSHSY, CDR2 SAAADI. CDR3 sequence: CASSRLAGFQETQYF. CDR3 in DNA: TGCGCCAGCAGTCGACTAGCGGGGTTCCAAGAGACCCAGTACTTC.

This clone was seen more than once but under ten times. The gene calls are TRBV7-2 and TRBJ2-1; TRBD2 agrees at 10 bases. V shed 5 bases, J shed 4 bases, and the junction held 8 bases outside the gene matches. The CDR3 loop spans 16 amino acids. CDR1 and CDR2 from the germline V gene are SGHTA and FQGNSA. The CDR3: CASSRNLAGVYNEQFF. In DNA form, the CDR3 reads TGTGCCAGCAGCCGAAATCTAGCGGGGGTGTACAATGAGCAGTTCTTC.

The table lists this clone with a few counts. This rearrangement joins TRBV30 to TRBJ1-2, with D maybe TRBD1 (6 bases). Germline CDR1 reads GTSNPN; CDR2 reads SVGIG (reference sequence). V lost 3 bases to trimming and J lost 4 bases, with 12 bases between them. The CDR3 contains 13 residues. CDR3 amino acids: CAWSRTALYGYTF. The CDR3 DNA reads as TGTGCCTGGAGCCGGACAGCCCTCTATGGCTACACCTTC. The full variable domain, rest sourced from reference TRBV30 and TRBJ1-2, is SQTIHQWPATLVQPVGSPLSLECTVEGTSNPNLYWYRQAAGRGLQLLFYSVGIGQISSEVPQNLSASRPQDRQFILSSKKLLLSDSGFYLCAWSRTALYGYTFGSGTRLTVV.

This rearrangement joins TRBV30 to TRBJ2-2; no clear D gene. V lost 1 base and J lost 7, with 7 bases in between. Germline CDR1 GTSNPN, CDR2 SVGIG (reference sequence). The CDR3 has 12 amino acids. The CDR3 sequence is CAWSGSNGELFF. CDR3 DNA: TGTGCCTGGAGTGGGAGCAACGGGGAGCTGTTTTTT.

This clone was found a few times. The CDR3 reads CASSPNSGTEAFF. For the CDR3, the DNA is TGTGCCAGCTCACCGAACAGTGGGACTGAAGCTTTCTTT. This rearrangement joins TRBV18 to TRBJ1-1; D uncertain. CDR1 and CDR2 from the germline V gene are KGHSH and LQKENI. This CDR3 is 13 amino acids long. V was cut by 3 bases and J by 5 bases, with 10 bases left in between.

This clone turned up a few times. V gene TRBV11-2 combines with J gene TRBJ1-5; 7 bases map to TRBD1. The CDR3 is 14 amino acids. CDR1 is SGHAT, CDR2 FQNNGV, per germline. V trimming: 6 bases; J trimming: 5 bases; junction bases outside the gene matches: 7. CDR3 DNA: TGTGCCAGCAGTCGCCGACAGGGTGATCAGCCCCAGCATTTT. It encodes CASSRRQGDQPQHF.

In its sample, this clone was seen a few times. J is TRBJ2-5 and V is TRBV2; 9 bases are shared with TRBD1. This CDR3 is built from 15 residues. V trimming: 6 bases; J trimming: 5 bases; junction bases outside the gene matches: 10. Germline values: CDR1 SNHLY, CDR2 FYNNEI. The CDR3 reads CASRAGTGIEETQYF. The CDR3 DNA follows: TGTGCCAGCAGGGCAGGGACAGGGATTGAGGAGACCCAGTACTTC.

The chain combines TRBV7-9 with TRBJ1-5, with D perhaps TRBD1 (6 bases). The germline V gene encodes CDR1 SEHNR and CDR2 FQNEAQ (reference sequence). V was cut by 5 bases and J by 0 bases, with 8 bases left in between. The CDR3 consists of 14 residues. CDR3 protein: CASSVTGSNQPQHF. CDR3 sequence (DNA): TGTGCCAGCAGCGTGACAGGTAGCAATCAGCCCCAGCATTTT.

A few counts support this clone. This sequence joins TRBV6-6 and TRBJ1-5; TRBD1 matches 8 bases. V lost 5 bases to trimming and J lost 7 bases; unmatched junction nucleotides: 7. The CDR3 length is 14 residues. The germline V gene encodes CDR1 MNHNY and CDR2 SVGAGI (reference sequence). CDR3 amino acids: CASSLRDRSQPQHF. DNA of the CDR3: TGTGCCAGCAGTCTCCGGGACAGGAGCCAGCCCCAGCATTTT.

This clone was counted only a few times. The chain combines TRBV11-2 with TRBJ2-3, with D uncertain. Germline V gene data show CDR1 as SGHAT and CDR2 as FQNNGV. CDR3 size: 11 residues. The V end was cut by 3 bases, the J end by 7 bases, with 5 bases between. The CDR3 DNA reads as TGTGCCAGCAGCTTCACCAATACGCAGTATTTT. Protein product: CASSFTNTQYF. Full variable domain (rest looked up from reference TRBV11-2 and TRBJ2-3): EAGVAQSPRYKIIEKRQSVAFWCNPISGHATLYWYQQILGQGPKLLIQFQNNGVVDDSQLPKDRFSAERLKGVDSTLKIQPAKLEDSAVYLCASSFTNTQYFGPGTRLTVL.

There are many counts of this clone. The V gene is TRBV4-3, the J gene TRBJ2-1; a possible D gene is TRBD1 (7 bases). V lost 5 bases, J lost 8 bases, and 19 bases lay in between. In germline, CDR1 is LGHNA, CDR2 YSLEER. CDR3 length: 15 amino acids. The CDR3 nucleotides read TGCGCCAGCAGCGGCGGACAGGTGGGAGGAGATGAGCAGTTCTTC. Its protein is CASSGGQVGGDEQFF.

V and J are TRBV29-1 and TRBJ2-5; D is uncertain. Trimming took off 3 bases at V and 3 bases at J, with 8 bases between the two ends. This CDR3 has 12 residues. Germline CDR1 reads SQVTM; CDR2 reads ANQGSEA. The chain's CDR3 is CSVEPSEETQYF. The CDR3 nucleotides are TGCAGCGTTGAGCCTAGTGAAGAGACCCAGTACTTC. Full variable domain (outside the CDR3, taken from reference TRBV29-1 and TRBJ2-5): SAVISQKPSRDICQRGTSLTIQCQVDSQVTMMFWYRQQPGQSLTLIATANQGSEATYESGFVIDKFPISRPNLTFSTLTVSNMSPEDSSIYLCSVEPSEETQYFGPGTRLLVL.

Concerning this clone itself: This sequence is one base from a far larger clone and is likely a read error. V and J are TRBV2 and TRBJ2-5, with 14 bases matching TRBD2. This CDR3 spans 15 amino acids. Losses at the gene ends were 5 bases for V and 10 bases for J; bases not matched to a gene: 9. From germline, CDR1 is SNHLY and CDR2 FYNNEI. Here the CDR3 DNA reads TGTGCCAGCAGTCCTCGACTAGCGGGGGGGGGTGACCAGTACTTC. This translates into CASSPRLAGGGDQYF.

This clone was observed many times. The chain uses TRBV6-5 and TRBJ2-3; TRBD2 is a possible D gene (6 bases). V dropped 8 bases and J dropped 6 bases, with 21 bases sitting between them. Germline V gene lookup returns CDR1 MNHEY and CDR2 SVGAGI. The CDR3 consists of 15 residues. For the CDR3, the DNA is TGTGCCAGCGCAACAAGCGGGTCCGTTCCGGATACGCAGTATTTT. Encoded protein: CASATSGSVPDTQYF.

The genes are TRBV5-6 and TRBJ1-2, with 7 bases identical to TRBD1. The V and J ends lost 4 bases and 2 bases, in that order; junction bases with no gene match: 14. Germline V gene sequence: CDR1 SGHDT, CDR2 YYEEEE. This CDR3 region has 17 residues. CDR3 nucleotide sequence: TGTGCCAGCAGCCTACCACAGGGGAACGCCTTCAACTATGGCTACACCTTC. Protein product: CASSLPQGNAFNYGYTF.

The V and J genes are TRBV14 and TRBJ2-2; 7 positions match TRBD1. Trimming at V came to 1 base and at J to 4 bases, leaving 9 bases not matched to a gene. The CDR3 runs to 17 residues. CDR1 is SGHDN, CDR2 FVKESK, per germline. CDR3 sequence (DNA): TGTGCCAGCAGCCAAGGATGGGACAGAGCGAGCACCGGGGAGCTGTTTTTT. It codes for CASSQGWDRASTGELFF.

This clone was seen more than once but under ten times. This rearrangement joins TRBV11-2 to TRBJ2-5; D is possibly TRBD2 (5 bases). The CDR3 is made up of 15 amino acids. Germline V gene sequence: CDR1 SGHAT, CDR2 FQNNGV. The ends were cut back, 5 bases at V and 5 bases at J, with 18 bases in the middle. The CDR3: CASSPGFVGLETQYF. For the CDR3, the DNA is TGTGCCAGCAGCCCGGGGTTCGTAGGGCTTGAGACCCAGTACTTC.

V usage is TRBV2 and J usage is TRBJ1-6; perhaps TRBD1 as D (5 bases). Germline CDR1 is SNHLY and CDR2 is FYNNEI. The CDR3 has 19 amino acids. Deletions cut 2 bases from V and 10 bases from J, with 27 bases between. The CDR3 DNA sequence: TGTGCCAGCAGTGAAAAAATTGGGCAGGGAAGGGTGTATTGGTCACCCCTCCACTTT. Translating it yields CASSEKIGQGRVYWSPLHF.

Only a few counts were recorded for this clone. This chain uses TRBV7-2 with TRBJ1-2; D is unresolved. The CDR3 runs to 13 residues. CDR1 SGHTA and CDR2 FQGNSA come from the germline V gene. V gave up 5 bases and J gave up 8 bases, with 15 bases separating them. The CDR3 DNA follows: TGTGCCAGCAGCGCCGGAAATGTGGAGGGCTACACCTTC. It is translated as CASSAGNVEGYTF. The variable domain in full, with the rest retrieved from reference TRBV7-2 and TRBJ1-2, is GAGVSQSPSNKVTEKGKDVELRCDPISGHTALYWYRQSLGQGLEFLIYFQGNSAPDKSGLPSDRFSAERTGGSVSTLTIQRTQQEDSAVYLCASSAGNVEGYTFGSGTRLTVV.

This rearrangement joins TRBV11-2 to TRBJ2-7; D gene unclear. The CDR3 totals 12 residues. CDR1 is SGHAT, CDR2 FQNNGV, per germline. The germline V and J ends were trimmed by 5 bases and 5 bases, with 10 bases remaining between them. The DNA of the CDR3 is TGTGCCAGCAGCGGTCGCGGACACGAGCAGTACTTC. It translates to CASSGRGHEQYF.

The chain is built from TRBV14 and TRBJ1-6, with D uncertain. The CDR3 covers 12 residues. V lost 1 base, J lost 10 bases, and 5 bases lay in between. Germline V gene sequence: CDR1 SGHDN, CDR2 FVKESK. CDR3 residues: CASSQAPSPLHF. In nucleotides, the CDR3 is TGTGCCAGCAGCCAAGCCCCCTCACCCCTCCACTTT. Combining the CDR3 with reference TRBV14 and TRBJ1-6 gives the whole variable domain EAGVTQFPSHSVIEKGQTVTLRCDPISGHDNLYWYRRVMGKEIKFLLHFVKESKQDESGMPNNRFLAERTGGTYSTLKVQPAELEDSGVYFCASSQAPSPLHFGNGTRLTVT.

This clone was detected many times. This chain links TRBV25-1 with TRBJ2-1; D might be TRBD1 or TRBD2, each matching 6 bases. V lost 6 bases, J lost 8 bases, and 17 bases lay in between. Germline V CDR1 and CDR2: MGHDK, SYGVNS. The CDR3 spans 14 residues. The CDR3 sequence: CASSGSRGRDEQFF. Written as DNA, the CDR3 is TGTGCCAGCAGCGGGAGCAGGGGTAGGGATGAGCAGTTCTTC.

CDR3 protein: CASSISRQPNEKLFF. CDR3 in DNA: TGTGCCAGCAGCATCTCCCGACAGCCTAATGAAAAACTGTTTTTT. This chain joins TRBV11-3 and TRBJ1-4, with D tentatively TRBD1 (5 bases). The CDR3 is 15 residues long. The germline V gene encodes CDR1 SGHNT and CDR2 YENEEA. V gave up 5 bases and J gave up 3 bases, with 13 bases separating them.

The genes are TRBV20-1 and TRBJ2-3, with no clear D. Looked up from germline, CDR1 is DFQATT and CDR2 is SNEGSKA (reference sequence). The CDR3 length is 11 residues. In nucleotides, the CDR3 is TGCAGGGCGGTACAAACAGATACGCAGTATTTT. It yields the protein CRAVQTDTQYF.

Notes on this clone: With only one base between it and a far larger clone, this is likely a read error. V usage is TRBV5-4 and J usage is TRBJ2-5; 7 bases are a match to TRBD2. Unmatched junction bases numbered 17, after V lost 4 bases and J lost 5 bases. Germline V gene sequence: CDR1 SGHNT, CDR2 YYREEE (reference sequence). CDR3 length: 17 residues. CDR3 DNA sequence: TGTGCCAGCAGCCAAGATTACGGCGGGGGTCTAGGCGAGACCCAGTACTTC. This gives the protein CASSQDYGGGLGETQYF.

The V call is TRBV15, the J call TRBJ2-5, with a tentative D call TRBD2 (6 bases). CDR1 and CDR2 from the germline V gene are LNHNV and YYDKDF (reference sequence). V gave up 1 base and J gave up 5 bases, with 11 bases separating them. The length of the CDR3 is 14 residues. The CDR3: CATSRGGGFETQYF. In DNA form, the CDR3 reads TGTGCCACCAGCAGAGGCGGAGGGTTCGAGACCCAGTACTTC.

This chain uses TRBV6-1 with TRBJ1-5; TRBD1 matches 8 bases. The CDR3 length is 15 residues. V lost 5 bases to trimming and J lost 4 bases; unmatched junction nucleotides: 7. Germline V gene sequence: CDR1 MNHNS, CDR2 SASEGT. CDR3 bases: TGTGCCAGCAGTACGACAGGGGAGGGGAATCAGCCCCAGCATTTT. Amino acid sequence: CASSTTGEGNQPQHF.